These 21 T cell receptor beta chains share one sample of origin, sequenced in a study of naive and memory T cell subsets. Overall study results and limits: A few larger clonotypes appeared in naive repertoires, especially CD8, possibly memory cells re-expressing CD45RA.

Two oligonucleotides, mixed equimolar, formed the beta constant-region primer covering TRBC1 and TRBC2. Nested alpha and beta constant-region primers with the SP2 primer drove four PCR rounds on ligated cDNA. MiXCR was run by TCRdb on the UMI-ligation and nested PCR reads, yielding one entry per CDR3 protein. Found here are about 150,000 distinct CDR3 sequences, about 23% of them singletons; the top ten hold 0.09% to 0.13%. Their antigens remain unidentified. Sequencing was carried out using naive CD4+ T cells from blood. The receptors were gathered from a human donor in good health.

This clonotype occurred a few times. The chain couples TRBV6-5 to TRBJ2-2, with TRBD2 matching 8 bases. Germline V gives CDR1 MNHEY, CDR2 SVGAGI. The CDR3 covers 18 residues. The ends lost 5 bases at V and 1 base at J; junction bases unmatched: 12. DNA for the CDR3: TGTGCCAGCAGTCTCGCGGGAGTAGCGGGACAGAACACCGGGGAGCTGTTTTTT. The encoded protein is CASSLAGVAGQNTGELFF.

Only a few counts were recorded for this clonotype. The V gene is TRBV6-5, the J gene TRBJ2-4; D unresolved. The V gene lost 7 bases and the J gene lost 1 base, with 11 bases spanning the gap. The CDR3 has 14 amino acids. Germline V gene lookup returns CDR1 MNHEY and CDR2 SVGAGI. The CDR3 sequence is CASTPRAAKNIQYF. As DNA, the CDR3 is TGTGCCAGCACCCCAAGGGCCGCCAAAAACATTCAGTACTTC.

There are many counts of this clonotype. The CDR3 DNA reads TGTGCCAGCAGTCCCGGGGACAGAAGAGAAAAACTGTTTTTT. It translates to CASSPGDRREKLFF. The rearrangement joins TRBV6-1 to TRBJ1-4, with TRBD1 identical over 7 bases. V dropped 5 bases and J dropped 8; count of bases not matched to a gene: 8. Germline V gene lookup returns CDR1 MNHNS and CDR2 SASEGT. This CDR3 is built from 14 residues.

The CDR3 sequence: CASNFGTQETQYF. DNA of the CDR3: TGTGCCAGCAATTTCGGGACTCAAGAGACCCAGTACTTC. The chain recombines TRBV12-3 or TRBV12-4 with TRBJ2-5, with D tentatively TRBD2 (6 bases). This CDR3 has 13 amino acids. Trimming removed 7 bases from V and 2 bases from J, with 11 bases in between.

The V gene is TRBV23-1, the J gene TRBJ2-3; weak D call: TRBD2 (5 bases). TRBV23-1 is classed as an ORF, of uncertain function. CDR3 size: 14 residues. Trimming took 1 base from V and 6 from J, leaving 11 bases between them. The CDR3 DNA is TGCGCCAGCAGTCAATACGGGGTCTCGGATACGCAGTATTTT. Translated, it gives CASSQYGVSDTQYF.

This clonotype was found a few times. This chain connects TRBV19 to TRBJ1-1, with D possibly being TRBD1 (5 bases). This CDR3 has 15 residues. Germline CDR1 LNHDA, CDR2 SQIVND (reference sequence). Deletions cut 2 bases from V and 0 bases from J, with 10 bases between. The CDR3 DNA is TGTGCCAGTAGTATACCCCGACAGATGAACACTGAAGCTTTCTTT. Encoded protein: CASSIPRQMNTEAFF.

This clonotype has only a few counts. The chain has TRBV29-1 and TRBJ2-7, with 7 bases matching TRBD1. Per the germline V gene, CDR1 is SQVTM and CDR2 is ANQGSEA. The V and J ends lost 8 bases and 6 bases, in that order; junction bases with no gene match: 10. CDR3 length equals 12 residues. CDR3 loop: CSISDRVGEQYF. CDR3 sequence (DNA): TGCAGCATCTCCGACAGGGTAGGCGAGCAGTACTTC.

This sequence joins TRBV7-2 and TRBJ1-3; D might be TRBD1 (5 bases). The CDR3 loop spans 12 amino acids. CDR1 and CDR2 (germline): SGHTA, FQGNSA. V was trimmed by 1 base and J by 7 bases, leaving 5 bases between them. The CDR3 region is CASSLGGNTIYF. The DNA of the CDR3 is TGTGCCAGCAGCTTAGGGGGGAACACCATATATTTT.

Ten or more counts support this clonotype. The genes are TRBV4-3 and TRBJ2-4; D perhaps matches TRBD1 (6 bases). V lost 0 bases to trimming and J lost 3 bases, with 15 bases between them. The V gene's germline CDR1 is LGHNA and CDR2 YSLEER. CDR3 length: 17 amino acids. CDR3 loop: CASSQDRSGAGKNIQYF. In DNA form, the CDR3 reads TGCGCCAGCAGCCAAGATAGATCAGGGGCCGGCAAAAACATTCAGTACTTC.

This clonotype was recorded only once. The J gene is TRBJ2-5, the V gene TRBV5-1; D might be TRBD2 (6 bases). Trimming shortened V by 4 bases and J by 0 bases, and 10 bases separated the two germline ends. This CDR3 is built from 14 residues. Germline CDR1 SGHRS, CDR2 YFSETQ. The CDR3, as DNA: TGCGCCAGCAGCGTGGGACTCGACCAAGAGACCCAGTACTTC. Protein sequence: CASSVGLDQETQYF.

V gene TRBV11-2 combines with J gene TRBJ2-7; D may be TRBD2 (5 bases). This CDR3 has 16 residues. Trimming removed 1 base at V and 0 bases at J, with 13 bases between. Germline V gene sequence: CDR1 SGHAT, CDR2 FQNNGV. This CDR3 is CASSLATGLPSYEQYF. CDR3 DNA: TGTGCCAGCAGCTTAGCCACTGGACTCCCCTCCTACGAGCAGTACTTC.

This clonotype came up a few times. V is TRBV19 and J is TRBJ1-1, with D hard to call. V was trimmed by 3 bases and J by 2 bases, leaving 7 bases between them. This CDR3 is built from 13 residues. Germline V CDR1 and CDR2: LNHDA, SQIVND (reference sequence). CDR3 sequence reads: CASSIRDNTEAFF. The CDR3 DNA follows: TGTGCCAGTAGTATTCGGGATAACACTGAAGCTTTCTTT.

The chain recombines TRBV29-1 with TRBJ2-5; D is uncertain. This CDR3 comprises 12 residues. Per germline, CDR1 SQVTM and CDR2 ANQGSEA. Trimming took 4 bases from V and 1 from J, leaving 7 bases between them. CDR3 protein: CSVGIAQETQYF. DNA for the CDR3: TGCAGCGTTGGGATAGCCCAAGAGACCCAGTACTTC.

This clonotype was seen a few times. The chain is built from TRBV19 and TRBJ2-2; 7 nucleotides agree with TRBD2. Germline CDR1 and CDR2: LNHDA and SQIVND (reference sequence). CDR3 length: 16 amino acids. Trimming took 6 bases from V and 5 from J; bases not matched to a gene: 12. The CDR3 spells CASSRGRVLDTGELFF. In nucleotides, the CDR3 is TGTGCCAGTAGCCGAGGGAGGGTCCTCGATACCGGGGAGCTGTTTTTT.

This chain joins TRBV20-1 and TRBJ2-5; the match to TRBD2 covers 12 bases. Trimming removed 0 bases from V and 5 bases from J; junction bases left unmatched: 7. CDR3 size: 16 residues. Germline values: CDR1 DFQATT, CDR2 SNEGSKA (reference sequence). CDR3 loop: CSAREASGRAAETQYF. The CDR3 coding sequence is TGCAGTGCTAGAGAGGCTAGCGGGAGGGCCGCGGAGACCCAGTACTTC.

The J gene is TRBJ2-1, the V gene TRBV18; D possibly uses TRBD1 or TRBD2 (5 bases each). This CDR3 contains 17 residues. V was pared by 3 bases and J by 3 bases, with 18 bases between. The germline gives CDR1 KGHSH, CDR2 LQKENI. CDR3 loop: CASSPPGRTQDYNEQFF. Written as DNA, the CDR3 is TGTGCCAGCTCACCGCCGGGGCGGACTCAAGACTACAATGAGCAGTTCTTC.

This clonotype has more than one count but fewer than ten. J is TRBJ1-4 and V is TRBV4-1; no clear D gene. Germline CDR1 and CDR2: MGHRA and YSYEKL. V was shortened by 5 bases and J by 0 bases, with 16 bases between the two germline ends. This CDR3 has 17 amino acids. The CDR3 sequence: CASSSKPIGATNEKLFF. For the CDR3, the DNA is TGCGCCAGCAGCTCCAAGCCCATCGGTGCAACTAATGAAAAACTGTTTTTT.

The chain combines TRBV10-3 with TRBJ2-1, with 13 bases that match TRBD2. The germline V gene encodes CDR1 ENHRY and CDR2 SYGVKD. This CDR3 contains 15 residues. After removal of 6 bases from V and 10 bases from J, the junction contained 9 bases not matched to a gene. The CDR3 here is CAIRGIGLAGEEQFF. The CDR3, as DNA: TGTGCCATCAGGGGGATCGGACTAGCGGGAGAAGAGCAGTTCTTC.

The chain couples TRBV4-1 to TRBJ1-1; D remains unclear. Trimming removed 5 bases from V and 1 base from J, with 8 bases in between. Germline assignment: CDR1 MGHRA and CDR2 YSYEKL. The length of the CDR3 is 13 residues. The DNA of the CDR3 is TGCGCCAGCAGCAGGGCCCCGAACACTGAAGCTTTCTTT. It codes for CASSRAPNTEAFF.

There are a few counts of this clonotype. This sequence joins TRBV28 and TRBJ1-1, with D perhaps matching TRBD1 (6 bases). This CDR3 has 12 amino acids. The germline V gene has CDR1 MDHEN and CDR2 SYDVKM. The V end was cut by 9 bases, the J end by 4 bases, with 12 bases between. The CDR3 DNA reads as TGTGCCAGTTGGGAACAGGGCACTGAAGCTTTCTTT. Protein sequence: CASWEQGTEAFF.

This sequence joins TRBV6-2 or TRBV6-3 and TRBJ2-1; D perhaps matches TRBD2 (7 bases). This CDR3 region has 14 residues. Germline V gene sequence: CDR1 MNHEY, CDR2 SVGEGT. V was clipped by 9 bases and J by 5 bases, with 17 bases between them. CDR3 sequence reads: CASSGASGHNEQFF. In DNA, the CDR3 is TGTGCCAGTTCGGGGGCTAGCGGACACAATGAGCAGTTCTTC.